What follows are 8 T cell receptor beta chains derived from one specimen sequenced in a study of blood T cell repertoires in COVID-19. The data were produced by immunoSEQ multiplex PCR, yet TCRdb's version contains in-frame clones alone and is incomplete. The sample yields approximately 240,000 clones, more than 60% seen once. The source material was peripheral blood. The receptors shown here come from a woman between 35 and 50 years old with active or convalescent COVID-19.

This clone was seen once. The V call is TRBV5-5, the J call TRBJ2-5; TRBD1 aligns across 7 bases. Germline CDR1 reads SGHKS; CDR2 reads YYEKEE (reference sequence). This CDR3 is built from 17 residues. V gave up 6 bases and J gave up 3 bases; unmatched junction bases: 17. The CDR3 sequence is CASMIIPRTGNEETQYF. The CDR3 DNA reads TGTGCCAGCATGATAATACCTCGGACAGGCAACGAAGAGACCCAGTACTTC.

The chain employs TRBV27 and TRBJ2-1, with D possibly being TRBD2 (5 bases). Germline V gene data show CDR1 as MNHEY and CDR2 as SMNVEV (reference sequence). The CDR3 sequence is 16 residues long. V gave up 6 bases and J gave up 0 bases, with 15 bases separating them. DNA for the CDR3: TGTGCCAGCAGCCCTAGGACTCCTAGCTCCTACAATGAGCAGTTCTTC. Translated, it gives CASSPRTPSSYNEQFF.

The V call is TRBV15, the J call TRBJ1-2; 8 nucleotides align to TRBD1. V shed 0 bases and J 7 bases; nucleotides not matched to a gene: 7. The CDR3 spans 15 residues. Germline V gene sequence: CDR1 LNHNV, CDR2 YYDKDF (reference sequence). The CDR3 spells CATSREEDREAGYTF. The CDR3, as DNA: TGTGCCACCAGCAGAGAAGAGGACAGGGAGGCTGGCTACACCTTC. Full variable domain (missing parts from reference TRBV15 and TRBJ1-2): DAMVIQNPRYQVTQFGKPVTLSCSQTLNHNVMYWYQQKSSQAPKLLFHYYDKDFNNEADTPDNFQSRRPNTSFCFLDIRSPGLGDTAMYLCATSREEDREAGYTFGSGTRLTVV.

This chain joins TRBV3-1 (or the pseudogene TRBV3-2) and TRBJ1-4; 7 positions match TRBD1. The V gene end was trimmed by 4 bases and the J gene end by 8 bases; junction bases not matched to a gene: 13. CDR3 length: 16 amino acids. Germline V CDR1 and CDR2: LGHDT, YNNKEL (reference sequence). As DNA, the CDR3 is TGTGCCAGCAGCCTTCCCTTCGGGGACAGTCACGAAAAACTGTTTTTT. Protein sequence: CASSLPFGDSHEKLFF.

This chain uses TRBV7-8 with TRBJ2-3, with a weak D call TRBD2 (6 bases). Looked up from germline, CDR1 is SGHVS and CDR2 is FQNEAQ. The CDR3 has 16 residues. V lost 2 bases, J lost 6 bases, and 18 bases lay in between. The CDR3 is CASSLLTGEKWDTQYF. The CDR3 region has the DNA TGTGCCAGCAGCTTACTTACGGGGGAAAAATGGGATACGCAGTATTTT.

The CDR3: CASSNRDHTF. CDR3 nucleotides: TGTGCCAGCAGTAACAGGGACCACACCTTC. This chain links TRBV28 with TRBJ1-2; tentatively, D is TRBD1 (6 bases). The length of the CDR3 is 10 residues. Germline lookup yields CDR1 MDHEN and CDR2 SYDVKM. The germline V and J ends were trimmed by 5 bases and 12 bases, with 10 bases remaining between them.

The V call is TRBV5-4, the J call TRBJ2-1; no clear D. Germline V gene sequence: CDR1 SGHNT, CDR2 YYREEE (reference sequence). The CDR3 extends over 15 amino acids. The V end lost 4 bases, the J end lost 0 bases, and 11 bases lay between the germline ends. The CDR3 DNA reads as TGTGCCAGCAGCCCTACAGTGAGCTCCTACAATGAGCAGTTCTTC. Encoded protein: CASSPTVSSYNEQFF.

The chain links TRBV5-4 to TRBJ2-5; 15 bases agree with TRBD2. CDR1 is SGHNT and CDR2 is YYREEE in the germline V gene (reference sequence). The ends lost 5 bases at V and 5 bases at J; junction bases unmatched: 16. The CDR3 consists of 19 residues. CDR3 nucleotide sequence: TGTGCCAGCAGTTTGCGCGGGACTAGCGGGGGGCGAGTTCGGGAGACCCAGTACTTC. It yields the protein CASSLRGTSGGRVRETQYF.